A selection of T cell receptor beta chains follows, all from one sample in a study of identical twins. TCRdb reprocessed the 5' RACE reads via MiXCR and lists one record per CDR3 protein. The sample contains some 1,600,000 distinct CDR3 sequences, 25% to 35% of which appear only once. Sequencing was done on a sample of cord blood. These TCRs come from a newborn girl in good health. CDR3s include the opening cysteine and the closing phenylalanine or tryptophan. The order of the fields is D gene, J gene, V gene, clone size, CDR3 protein, CDR3 DNA. A D gene is named only where the DNA matches it firmly. The size field is filled for only some rows; it gives once, few, many or a size class.

d_call: .; j_call: TRBJ2-1; v_call: TRBV25-1; clone_size: few; cdr3_aa: CASSLFGNNEQFF; cdr3_nt: TGTGCCAGCAGCTTATTCGGGAACAATGAGCAGTTCTTC
d_call: TRBD1; j_call: TRBJ2-7; v_call: TRBV6-4; clone_size: .; cdr3_aa: CASSALGQGAYEQYF; cdr3_nt: TGTGCCAGCAGTGCTCTTGGACAGGGGGCTTATGAGCAGTACTTC
d_call: TRBD2; j_call: TRBJ2-1; v_call: TRBV4-1; clone_size: .; cdr3_aa: CASSRPLAINEQFF; cdr3_nt: TGCGCCAGCAGCCGCCCACTAGCGATCAATGAGCAGTTCTTC
d_call: TRBD1; j_call: TRBJ2-7; v_call: TRBV20-1; clone_size: .; cdr3_aa: CRAGGYEQYF; cdr3_nt: TGCAGGGCAGGGGGCTACGAGCAGTACTTC
d_call: .; j_call: TRBJ1-1; v_call: TRBV20-1; clone_size: few; cdr3_aa: CSVEAVMSTEAFF; cdr3_nt: TGCAGTGTCGAGGCTGTGATGAGCACTGAAGCTTTCTTT
d_call: .; j_call: TRBJ2-3; v_call: TRBV18; clone_size: few; cdr3_aa: CASSPHPGDTQYF; cdr3_nt: TGTGCCAGCTCACCTCACCCCGGAGATACGCAGTATTTT
d_call: .; j_call: TRBJ2-5; v_call: TRBV5-4; clone_size: .; cdr3_aa: CASSLSTKETQYF; cdr3_nt: TGTGCCAGCAGCTTGTCGACGAAAGAGACCCAGTACTTC
d_call: .; j_call: TRBJ1-3; v_call: TRBV4-1; clone_size: .; cdr3_aa: CASSYNPSVSSGNTIYF; cdr3_nt: TGCGCCAGCAGTTATAACCCGTCGGTGAGCTCTGGAAACACCATATATTTT
d_call: .; j_call: TRBJ2-7; v_call: TRBV18; clone_size: few; cdr3_aa: CASSPQTSYEQYF; cdr3_nt: TGTGCCAGCTCACCACAGACTTCCTACGAGCAGTACTTC
d_call: .; j_call: TRBJ1-1; v_call: TRBV6-5; clone_size: few; cdr3_aa: CASSYMGGTEAFF; cdr3_nt: TGTGCCAGCAGTTACATGGGGGGGACTGAAGCTTTCTTT
d_call: .; j_call: TRBJ1-1; v_call: TRBV5-1; clone_size: .; cdr3_aa: CASSLARQRMNTEAFF; cdr3_nt: TGCGCCAGCAGCTTGGCTCGACAGCGAATGAACACTGAAGCTTTCTTT
d_call: .; j_call: TRBJ2-1; v_call: TRBV7-2; clone_size: .; cdr3_aa: CASSLSRQGLAKNIQFF; cdr3_nt: TGTGCCAGCAGCTTATCCAGGCAGGGTCTAGCCAAAAACATTCAGTTCTTC
d_call: .; j_call: TRBJ2-3; v_call: TRBV7-9; clone_size: .; cdr3_aa: CASRSRQGTDTQYF; cdr3_nt: TGTGCCAGCAGATCTCGACAGGGCACAGATACGCAGTATTTT
d_call: TRBD2; j_call: TRBJ2-1; v_call: TRBV12-3/TRBV12-4; clone_size: .; cdr3_aa: CASSFAFLAGAYNEQFF; cdr3_nt: TGTGCCAGCAGTTTCGCCTTCCTAGCGGGAGCATACAATGAGCAGTTCTTC
d_call: .; j_call: TRBJ1-2; v_call: TRBV5-1; clone_size: few; cdr3_aa: CASSLWPGGNGYTF; cdr3_nt: TGCGCCAGCAGCTTGTGGCCCGGCGGGAATGGCTACACCTTC
d_call: TRBD2; j_call: TRBJ2-1; v_call: TRBV10-3; clone_size: .; cdr3_aa: CAISGTSGRNERFF; cdr3_nt: TGTGCCATCAGTGGGACTAGCGGGCGAAATGAGCGGTTCTTC
d_call: .; j_call: TRBJ1-5; v_call: TRBV6-1; clone_size: .; cdr3_aa: CASSVQGYSNQPQHF; cdr3_nt: TGTGCCAGCAGCGTACAGGGATATAGCAATCAGCCCCAGCATTTT
d_call: .; j_call: TRBJ2-5; v_call: TRBV12-3/TRBV12-4; clone_size: .; cdr3_aa: CASSTFRTETQYF; cdr3_nt: TGTGCCAGCAGTACATTTAGGACAGAGACCCAGTACTTC
d_call: TRBD2; j_call: TRBJ2-5; v_call: TRBV11-2; clone_size: .; cdr3_aa: CASSKGLAGGKTQYF; cdr3_nt: TGTGCCAGCAGCAAGGGACTAGCGGGGGGAAAGACCCAGTACTTC
d_call: TRBD1; j_call: TRBJ1-1; v_call: TRBV6-6; clone_size: few; cdr3_aa: CASSYSAGTGPPGAFF; cdr3_nt: TGTGCCAGCAGTTACTCCGCCGGGACAGGGCCCCCCGGAGCTTTCTTT
d_call: .; j_call: TRBJ1-2; v_call: TRBV7-2; clone_size: .; cdr3_aa: CASSLGWTTYGYTF; cdr3_nt: TGTGCCAGCAGCTTAGGGTGGACAACCTATGGCTACACCTTC
d_call: .; j_call: TRBJ1-5; v_call: TRBV6-6; clone_size: .; cdr3_aa: CASSLRVAGDQPQHF; cdr3_nt: TGTGCCAGCAGCCTAAGAGTCGCAGGGGATCAGCCCCAGCATTTT
d_call: .; j_call: TRBJ2-3; v_call: TRBV10-3; clone_size: .; cdr3_aa: CAISESVRGSTDTQYF; cdr3_nt: TGTGCCATCAGTGAGTCGGTCAGGGGAAGCACAGATACGCAGTATTTT
d_call: .; j_call: TRBJ2-6; v_call: TRBV4-1; clone_size: .; cdr3_aa: CASSLGVIASGANVLTF; cdr3_nt: TGCGCCAGCAGCCTTGGGGTGATAGCGTCTGGGGCCAACGTCCTGACTTTC
d_call: .; j_call: TRBJ2-5; v_call: TRBV5-1; clone_size: .; cdr3_aa: CASSSLGRGKTQYF; cdr3_nt: TGCGCCAGCAGCTCACTCGGCAGGGGAAAGACCCAGTACTTC
d_call: .; j_call: TRBJ2-7; v_call: TRBV7-9; clone_size: .; cdr3_aa: CASSFDVRTYEQYF; cdr3_nt: TGTGCCAGCAGTTTTGACGTCCGGACCTACGAGCAGTACTTC
d_call: TRBD1; j_call: TRBJ2-1; v_call: TRBV28; clone_size: .; cdr3_aa: CASSRLGQGLNEQFF; cdr3_nt: TGTGCCAGCAGCCGATTGGGACAGGGTCTCAATGAGCAGTTCTTC
d_call: TRBD2; j_call: TRBJ2-2; v_call: TRBV11-2; clone_size: few; cdr3_aa: CASSLDPLAGTGELFF; cdr3_nt: TGTGCCAGCAGCTTAGATCCCCTAGCGGGAACCGGGGAGCTGTTTTTT